Shown below are 8 T cell receptor beta chains from a single sample sequenced in a study of shared clonotypes between healthy human individuals. Generated by immunoSEQ multiplex PCR, the TCRdb table keeps only in-frame clones and is missing some. Found here are around 510,000 clones, 90% to 96% of them singletons; the top ten hold approximately 0.06%. The sequenced sample consisted of naive CD4+ T cells sorted from blood. Documented subset: CD45RA+ positively selected. The receptors shown here come from a woman in her 30s in good health.

The chain has TRBV30 and TRBJ1-1; D is unresolved. CDR1 and CDR2 from the germline V gene are GTSNPN and SVGIG (reference sequence). This CDR3 comprises 13 residues. V shed 4 bases and J shed 4 bases, with 13 bases lying between them. The CDR3, as DNA: TGTGCCTGGATTGCTGGAGAGGGCACTGAAGCTTTCTTT. Encoded protein: CAWIAGEGTEAFF.

The rearrangement links TRBV6-6 to TRBJ1-4; TRBD1 is a possible D gene (5 bases). Trimming removed 0 bases from V and 5 bases from J, with 13 bases in between. The germline CDR1 and CDR2 sequences are MNHNY and SVGAGI (reference sequence). The CDR3 consists of 16 residues. CDR3 DNA sequence: TGTGCCAGCAGTTACTCGCGGGGCAGTTCAAATGAAAAACTGTTTTTT. This sequence encodes CASSYSRGSSNEKLFF.

The gene calls are TRBV5-1 and TRBJ2-5; TRBD1 might be the D (7 bases). The CDR3 has 14 residues. Germline V gene sequence: CDR1 SGHRS, CDR2 YFSETQ. Trimming cost V 4 bases and J 5 bases, with 15 bases left between them. In DNA, the CDR3 is TGCGCCAGCAGCGCCACAGGGGCGGGGGAGACCCAGTACTTC. This encodes CASSATGAGETQYF. Complete variable domain (other parts from reference TRBV5-1 and TRBJ2-5): KAGVTQTPRYLIKTRGQQVTLSCSPISGHRSVSWYQQTPGQGLQFLFEYFSETQRNKGNFPGRFSGRQFSNSRSEMNVSTLELGDSALYLCASSATGAGETQYFGPGTRLLVL.

J is TRBJ2-5 and V is TRBV19, with D possibly being TRBD2 (7 bases). V was shortened by 5 bases and J by 8 bases, with 24 bases between the two germline ends. The CDR3 covers 16 residues. The germline gives CDR1 LNHDA, CDR2 SQIVND (reference sequence). The CDR3 sequence: CASSPLGGGQRATQYF. The CDR3 nucleotides read TGTGCCAGTAGTCCCCTAGGGGGGGGACAAAGAGCTACCCAGTACTTC. Based on the CDR3 plus reference TRBV19 and TRBJ2-5, the full variable domain is DGGITQSPKYLFRKEGQNVTLSCEQNLNHDAMYWYRQDPGQGLRLIYYSQIVNDFQKGDIAEGYSVSREKKESFPLTVTSAQKNPTAFYLCASSPLGGGQRATQYFGPGTRLLVL.

This clone was picked up a small number of times. The chain links TRBV7-2 to TRBJ1-2, with 8 bases identical to TRBD1. The J segment lost 5 bases and the V segment lost 5 bases, leaving 10 bases of the junction unmatched. Looked up from germline, CDR1 is SGHTA and CDR2 is FQGNSA. The CDR3 consists of 15 residues. The CDR3 loop is CASSASGTGGYGYTF. The CDR3 region has the DNA TGTGCCAGCAGCGCCTCCGGGACAGGAGGATATGGCTACACCTTC.

This chain links TRBV20-1 with TRBJ2-1; D is undetermined. Germline lookup yields CDR1 DFQATT and CDR2 SNEGSKA (reference sequence). The V and J ends lost 6 bases and 8 bases respectively, with 11 bases between them. The CDR3 has 11 residues. In DNA, the CDR3 is TGCAGTGCCCGAACACCCCATGAGCAGTTCTTC. Translating gives CSARTPHEQFF.

This clone was detected once. The rearrangement links TRBV30 to TRBJ2-7, with TRBD1 matching 8 bases. CDR1 and CDR2 (germline): GTSNPN, SVGIG (reference sequence). The CDR3 runs 14 residues. V gave up 3 bases and J gave up 4 bases; unmatched junction bases: 8. This chain's CDR3 is CAWRMTGALYEQYF. CDR3 bases: TGTGCCTGGAGGATGACAGGGGCATTATACGAGCAGTACTTC.

The genes are TRBV4-1 and TRBJ2-5; D gene unclear. This CDR3 has 16 residues. Per germline, CDR1 MGHRA and CDR2 YSYEKL. Between the trimmed V and J ends, which lost 2 bases and 4 bases, there was a span of 17 bases. CDR3 DNA: TGCGCCAGCAGCCAAATCTTACGGTCCGGTGTAGAGACCCAGTACTTC. This codes for CASSQILRSGVETQYF.